This T cell receptor (beta chain) was retrieved from a study of T cells in Graves' hyperthyroidism and ophthalmopathy. Per the germline V gene, CDR1 is MNHNS and CDR2 is SASEGT. This CDR3 is 15 amino acids long. V was clipped by 6 bases and J by 7 bases; unmatched bases: 13. TCR beta CDR3 regions were amplified from RNA. The TCR CDR3 first-round RT-PCR relied on the HTBI primer set. TCRdb fed the multiplex PCR reads into MiXCR, producing one record per CDR3 protein. The sample records some 490,000 distinct CDR3 sequences, about 20% being singletons. This TCR came from a woman in her 70s with Graves' ophthalmopathy. Sequences were obtained from blood. The rearrangement links TRBV6-1 to TRBJ2-3, with TRBD2 identical over 7 bases. CDR3 sequence (DNA): TGTGCCAGCAGGCTGTCCCGGGACTACGGGAATACGCAGTATTTT. It translates to CASRLSRDYGNTQYF.